What follows are 9 T cell receptor beta chains derived from one specimen sequenced in a study of cytomegalovirus exposure and HLA in healthy donors. In the PCR, 60 Vbeta and 13 Jbeta primers were used. Sequencing used immunoSEQ multiplex PCR; TCRdb keeps in-frame clones, though not all of them. The sample has approximately 97,000 clones, roughly four fifths seen once; the top ten hold less than 4%. The sample taken for sequencing was PBMCs. These receptors came from a man between 35 and 55 years old in good health and CMV-seronegative.

This rearrangement joins TRBV19 to TRBJ2-7, with 11 nucleotides matching TRBD1. This CDR3 is built from 15 residues. CDR1 is LNHDA and CDR2 is SQIVND in the germline V gene (reference sequence). The V segment lost 4 bases and the J segment 4 bases; nucleotides outside the gene matches: 6. CDR3 nucleotides: TGTGCCAGTAGTAACCCCGGGACAGGGGGATACGAGCAGTACTTC. It specifies CASSNPGTGGYEQYF.

The rearrangement links TRBV2 to TRBJ1-6, with 10 bases aligning to TRBD1. The CDR3 has 15 amino acids. Germline V lookup: CDR1 SNHLY, CDR2 FYNNEI. V lost 6 bases, J lost 7 bases, and 6 bases stayed unmatched. The CDR3, as DNA: TGTGCCAGCAGAGGGGACAGGGGAACCAATTCACCCCTCCACTTT. Translated, it gives CASRGDRGTNSPLHF.

The chain recombines TRBV5-1 with TRBJ1-3; tentatively, D is TRBD1 (5 bases). Germline-derived CDR1 and CDR2 are SGHRS and YFSETQ. The CDR3 covers 15 residues. The V and J ends lost 4 bases and 5 bases respectively, with 16 bases between them. CDR3 DNA sequence: TGCGCCAGCAGCCCTCCGGGGGTTCGCCGAAACACCATATATTTT. The encoded protein is CASSPPGVRRNTIYF.

This sequence joins TRBV6-1 and TRBJ2-7, with TRBD2 as a possible D gene (6 bases). Germline lookup yields CDR1 MNHNS and CDR2 SASEGT. V was clipped by 2 bases and J by 0 bases, with 11 bases between them. The CDR3 is made up of 15 amino acids. The CDR3 DNA reads TGTGCCAGCAGTGAAACGGGAGACACCTCCTACGAGCAGTACTTC. Protein: CASSETGDTSYEQYF.

This sequence joins TRBV19 and TRBJ2-3, with a possible D match to TRBD1 (7 bases). The CDR3 runs to 15 residues. Germline V gene lookup returns CDR1 LNHDA and CDR2 SQIVND (reference sequence). Trimming stripped 3 bases from V and 3 bases from J, with 13 bases between. In nucleotides, the CDR3 is TGTGCCAGTAGTATCTCAGGGGGGAGGACAGATACGCAGTATTTT. Protein sequence: CASSISGGRTDTQYF.

The gene calls are TRBV6-1 and TRBJ2-2; maybe TRBD2 (6 bases). Germline values: CDR1 MNHNS, CDR2 SASEGT. Trimming shortened V by 6 bases and J by 2 bases, and 7 bases separated the two germline ends. The length of the CDR3 is 13 residues. CDR3 sequence (DNA): TGTGCCAGCAGGGGGGGAAACACCGGGGAGCTGTTTTTT. Its translation is CASRGGNTGELFF.

This chain joins TRBV19 and TRBJ2-1; TRBD2 matches at 11 bases. The CDR3 contains 18 residues. V was clipped by 1 base and J by 1 base; unmatched bases: 6. The germline gives CDR1 LNHDA, CDR2 SQIVND (reference sequence). CDR3 nucleotide sequence: TGTGCCAGTAGTATAGCGGGACTAGCGGTGAAGTCCTACAATGAGCAGTTCTTC. Residues: CASSIAGLAVKSYNEQFF.

A single count supports this clone. The chain couples TRBV29-1 to TRBJ1-2; D is possibly TRBD1 (6 bases). Between the trimmed V and J ends, which lost 1 base and 7 bases, there was a span of 13 bases. CDR3 length: 13 amino acids. CDR1 and CDR2 (germline): SQVTM, ANQGSEA. CDR3 nucleotide sequence: TGCAGCGTTGAAGTGGCAGGGGCGAGTGGCTACACCTTC. It codes for CSVEVAGASGYTF.

The chain recombines TRBV13 with TRBJ2-1; 9 bases line up with TRBD1. Germline V gives CDR1 PRHDT, CDR2 FYEKMQ (reference sequence). With 0 bases clipped from V and 8 bases from J, the junction kept 5 bases outside the gene matches. The CDR3 is 15 residues long. CDR3 residues: CASSLGTGGFYEQFF. Here the CDR3 DNA reads TGTGCCAGCAGCTTAGGGACAGGGGGATTCTATGAGCAGTTCTTC.